This TCR beta chain was sequenced for a study of cytomegalovirus exposure and HLA in healthy donors. Findings and limits, study-wide: An analysis was carried out at a later point. It showed that HLA-associated TCR beta chains were more clonally expanded than equally common non-associated chains. Reports showed the classifier diagnosing cytomegalovirus status with high specificity and sensitivity. A few CMV-associated chains were confirmed in vitro to be specific for CMV antigens. TCR beta V- and J-gene trimming, according to a later analysis, was linked to a missense DCLRE1C variant.

Germline V CDR1 and CDR2: MNHEY, SVGAGI. The CDR3 runs 13 residues. With 2 bases removed from V and 6 bases from J, the gap between germline ends came to 10 bases. This clone occurred once. Its cognate antigen is unknown. In the PCR, 60 Vbeta and 13 Jbeta primers were used. Generated by immunoSEQ multiplex PCR, the TCRdb table keeps only in-frame clones and is missing some. The sample records over 150,000 clones, roughly four fifths being singletons. The V call is TRBV6-5, the J call TRBJ1-2, with a weak D call TRBD1 (5 bases). This TCR came from a man aged 50 to 60 in good health and CMV-seropositive. The sequenced sample was PBMCs. CDR3 DNA sequence: TGTGCCAGCAGTTACGAAGGGGAGGATGGCTACACCTTC. This gives the protein CASSYEGEDGYTF.